This T cell receptor beta chain appears in the sequencing data of a study of blood T cell repertoires in COVID-19. About the study: The study drew acute and convalescent COVID-19 samples from the United States, Italy and Spain. T cells, B-cell-depleted T cells, or PBMCs supplied cDNA or gDNA.

How the authors handled the data: Reference gene primer amplification in the assay estimated nucleated cell counts. Clones were sequenced by immunoSEQ multiplex PCR, and TCRdb holds only the in-frame ones, with some missing. V and J calls and clone size follow that table, whereas D and trimming were derived from the DNA. The table lists tens of thousands of clones, 84% of them singletons. Material for sequencing was peripheral blood. The TCR was taken from a man aged 55 to 70 with acute or convalescent COVID-19.

The CDR3 nucleotides read TGTGCCAGTAGTCCCTCGGGGGGGAACACTGAAGCTTTCTTT. Its translation is CASSPSGGNTEAFF. The chain employs TRBV19 and TRBJ1-1; weak D call: TRBD1 (5 bases). Per the germline V gene, CDR1 is LNHDA and CDR2 is SQIVND (reference sequence). Trimming left V 5 bases short and J 1 base short, with 11 bases between. The CDR3 length is 14 residues. The full variable domain, completed using reference TRBV19 and TRBJ1-1, is DGGITQSPKYLFRKEGQNVTLSCEQNLNHDAMYWYRQDPGQGLRLIYYSQIVNDFQKGDIAEGYSVSREKKESFPLTVTSAQKNPTAFYLCASSPSGGNTEAFFGQGTRLTVV.